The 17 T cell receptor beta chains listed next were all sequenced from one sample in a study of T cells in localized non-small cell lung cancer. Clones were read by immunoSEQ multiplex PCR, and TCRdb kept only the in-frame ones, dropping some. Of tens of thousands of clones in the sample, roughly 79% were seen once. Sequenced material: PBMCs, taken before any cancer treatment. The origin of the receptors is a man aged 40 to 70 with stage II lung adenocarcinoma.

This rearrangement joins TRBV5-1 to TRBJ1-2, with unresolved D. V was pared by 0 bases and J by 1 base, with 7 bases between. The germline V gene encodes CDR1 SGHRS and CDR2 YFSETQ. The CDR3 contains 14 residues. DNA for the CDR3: TGCGCCAGCAGCTTGGCCGTCAATAACTATGGCTACACCTTC. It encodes CASSLAVNNYGYTF.

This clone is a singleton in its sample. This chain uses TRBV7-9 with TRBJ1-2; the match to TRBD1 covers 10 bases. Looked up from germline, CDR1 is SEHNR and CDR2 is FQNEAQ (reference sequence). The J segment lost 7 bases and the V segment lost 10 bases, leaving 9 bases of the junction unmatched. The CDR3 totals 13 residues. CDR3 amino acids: CATTGTGVGGYTF. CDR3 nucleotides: TGTGCCACGACCGGGACAGGGGTGGGTGGCTACACCTTC. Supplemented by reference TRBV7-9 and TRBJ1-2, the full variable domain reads DTGVSQNPRHKITKRGQNVTFRCDPISEHNRLYWYRQTLGQGPEFLTYFQNEAQLEKSRLLSDRFSAERPKGSFSTLEIQRTEQGDSAMYLCATTGTGVGGYTFGSGTRLTVV.

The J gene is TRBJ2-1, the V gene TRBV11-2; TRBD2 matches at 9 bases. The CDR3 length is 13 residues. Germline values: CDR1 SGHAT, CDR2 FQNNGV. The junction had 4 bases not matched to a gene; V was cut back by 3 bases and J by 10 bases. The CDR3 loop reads CASSLRLAGEQFF. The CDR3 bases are TGTGCCAGCAGCTTGCGGCTAGCGGGAGAGCAGTTCTTC. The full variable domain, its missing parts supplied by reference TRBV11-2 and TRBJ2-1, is EAGVAQSPRYKIIEKRQSVAFWCNPISGHATLYWYQQILGQGPKLLIQFQNNGVVDDSQLPKDRFSAERLKGVDSTLKIQPAKLEDSAVYLCASSLRLAGEQFFGPGTRLTVL.

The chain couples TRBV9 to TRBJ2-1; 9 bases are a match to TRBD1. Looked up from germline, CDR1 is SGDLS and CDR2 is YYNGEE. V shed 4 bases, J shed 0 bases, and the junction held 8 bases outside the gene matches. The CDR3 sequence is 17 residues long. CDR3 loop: CASSPRDRESSYNEQFF. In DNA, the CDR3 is TGTGCCAGCAGCCCCCGGGACAGGGAGAGCTCCTACAATGAGCAGTTCTTC.

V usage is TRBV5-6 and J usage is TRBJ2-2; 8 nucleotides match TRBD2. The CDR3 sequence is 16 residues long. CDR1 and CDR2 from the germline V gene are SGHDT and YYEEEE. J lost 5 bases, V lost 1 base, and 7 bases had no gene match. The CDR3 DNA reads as TGTGCCAGCAGCTTGCGGTCGGGAGGGAGGACCGGGGAGCTGTTTTTT. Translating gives CASSLRSGGRTGELFF.

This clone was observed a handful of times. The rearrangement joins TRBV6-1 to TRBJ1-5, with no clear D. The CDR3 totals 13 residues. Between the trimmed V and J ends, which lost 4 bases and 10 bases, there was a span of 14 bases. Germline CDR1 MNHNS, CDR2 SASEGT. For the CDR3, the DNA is TGTGCCAGCAGTGGGCAGGTTAAGGATCCCCAGCATTTT. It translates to CASSGQVKDPQHF.

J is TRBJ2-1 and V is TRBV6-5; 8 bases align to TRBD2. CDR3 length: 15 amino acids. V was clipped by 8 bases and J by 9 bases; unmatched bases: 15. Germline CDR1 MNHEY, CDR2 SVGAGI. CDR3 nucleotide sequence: TGTGCCAGCCTTCCGGCGGGGGGCCTGATCACTGAGCAGTTCTTC. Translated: CASLPAGGLITEQFF.

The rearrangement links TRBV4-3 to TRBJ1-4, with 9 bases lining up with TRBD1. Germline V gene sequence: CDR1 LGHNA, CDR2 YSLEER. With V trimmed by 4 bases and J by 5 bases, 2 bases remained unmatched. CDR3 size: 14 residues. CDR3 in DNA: TGCGCCAGCAGCCCGGGACAGGGAAATGAAAAACTGTTTTTT. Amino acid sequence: CASSPGQGNEKLFF.

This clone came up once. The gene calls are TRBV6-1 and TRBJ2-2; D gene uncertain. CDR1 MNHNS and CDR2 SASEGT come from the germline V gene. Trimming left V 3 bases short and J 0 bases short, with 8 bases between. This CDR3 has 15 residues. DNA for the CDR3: TGTGCCAGCAGTGACGCACCGACGAACACCGGGGAGCTGTTTTTT. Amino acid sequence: CASSDAPTNTGELFF.

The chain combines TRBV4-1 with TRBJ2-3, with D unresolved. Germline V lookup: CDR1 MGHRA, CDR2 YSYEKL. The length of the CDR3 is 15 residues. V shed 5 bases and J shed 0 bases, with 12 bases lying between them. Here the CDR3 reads CASSLNAFSTDTQYF. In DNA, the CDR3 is TGCGCCAGCAGCTTAAACGCCTTTAGCACAGATACGCAGTATTTT.

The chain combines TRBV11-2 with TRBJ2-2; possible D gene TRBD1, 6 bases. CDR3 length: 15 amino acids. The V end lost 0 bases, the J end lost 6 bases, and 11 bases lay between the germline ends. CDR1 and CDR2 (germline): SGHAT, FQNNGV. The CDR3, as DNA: TGTGCCAGCAGCTTAGATTGGACAGTCCCCGGGGAGCTGTTTTTT. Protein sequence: CASSLDWTVPGELFF.

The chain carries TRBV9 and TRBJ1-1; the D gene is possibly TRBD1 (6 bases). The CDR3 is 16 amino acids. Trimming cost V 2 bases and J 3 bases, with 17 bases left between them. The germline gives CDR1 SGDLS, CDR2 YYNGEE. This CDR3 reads CASSVGGPRGDTEAFF. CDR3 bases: TGTGCCAGCAGCGTCGGGGGCCCCCGGGGTGACACTGAAGCTTTCTTT.

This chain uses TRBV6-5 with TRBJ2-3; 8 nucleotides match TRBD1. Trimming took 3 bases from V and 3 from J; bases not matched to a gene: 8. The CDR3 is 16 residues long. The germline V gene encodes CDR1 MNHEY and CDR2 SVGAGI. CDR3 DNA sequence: TGTGCCAGCAGTTATCAGACAGGGGTAGGAACAGATACGCAGTATTTT. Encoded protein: CASSYQTGVGTDTQYF.

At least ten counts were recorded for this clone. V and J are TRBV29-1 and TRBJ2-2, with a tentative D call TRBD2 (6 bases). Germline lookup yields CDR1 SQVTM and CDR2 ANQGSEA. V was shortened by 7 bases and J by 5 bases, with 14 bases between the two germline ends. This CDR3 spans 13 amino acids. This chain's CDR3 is CSASRLGTGELFF. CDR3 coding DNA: TGCAGCGCCTCGCGACTAGGGACCGGGGAGCTGTTTTTT.

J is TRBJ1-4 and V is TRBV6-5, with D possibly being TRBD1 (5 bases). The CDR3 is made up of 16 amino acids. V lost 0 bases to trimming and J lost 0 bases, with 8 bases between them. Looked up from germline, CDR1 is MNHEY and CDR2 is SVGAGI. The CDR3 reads CASSYSPGATNEKLFF. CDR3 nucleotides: TGTGCCAGCAGTTACTCTCCGGGGGCAACTAATGAAAAACTGTTTTTT.

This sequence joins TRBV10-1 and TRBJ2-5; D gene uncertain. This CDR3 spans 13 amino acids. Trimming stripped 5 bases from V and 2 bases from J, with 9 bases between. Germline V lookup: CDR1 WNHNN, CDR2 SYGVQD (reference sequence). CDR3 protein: CASSPMGQETQYF. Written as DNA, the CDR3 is TGCGCCAGCAGTCCTATGGGGCAAGAGACCCAGTACTTC.

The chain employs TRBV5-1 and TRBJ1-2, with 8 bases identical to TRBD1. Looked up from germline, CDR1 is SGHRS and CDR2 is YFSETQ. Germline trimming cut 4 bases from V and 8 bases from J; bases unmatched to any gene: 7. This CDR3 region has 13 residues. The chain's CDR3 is CASSKTGDEGYTF. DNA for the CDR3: TGCGCCAGCAGCAAGACAGGGGATGAGGGCTACACCTTC.